This T cell receptor (beta chain) was observed in a study of metastatic and nonmetastatic thyroid tumors. For this clone: What it binds is unknown.

Thyroid surgery took place with no prior treatment in any patient. The V gene lost 0 bases and the J gene lost 2 bases, with 11 bases spanning the gap. This CDR3 comprises 15 residues. CDR1 is MNHEY, CDR2 SVGAGI, per germline. Original analysis: Using the CDR3 differences seen across clinicopathological groups, the authors built a distant-metastasis classifier for papillary thyroid cancer, which was meant to discriminate distant-metastatic patients. MiXCR re-clonotyped the PCR reads for TCRdb. The V and J calls follow TCRdb's processing rather than the paper's. The data contain under 5,000 clones, roughly a third of them singletons. Findings and limits, study-wide: A significant increase in TCR beta diversity was reportedly seen in malignant thyroid tumors relative to benign nodules, in blood and tumor.

The material sequenced was adjacent normal tissue. The J gene is TRBJ2-7, the V gene TRBV6-5, with D unclear. This TCR was recovered from a female donor with papillary thyroid cancer or a benign thyroid nodule (not recorded which). Some clones in this sample may be carry-over from other donors' samples. The CDR3 spells CASSYSMHETYEQYF. The CDR3, as DNA: TGTGCCAGCAGTTACTCGATGCATGAGACCTACGAGCAGTACTTC.